This TCR beta chain came from a study of blood T cell repertoires in COVID-19. Repertoires were generated with immunoSEQ multiplex PCR, while TCRdb's copy carries only in-frame clones and drops some. The sample contains 300,000 to 400,000 clones, roughly 87% of which appear only once. The germline V gene has CDR1 MNHEY and CDR2 SVGEGT. This CDR3 region has 14 residues. With 5 bases clipped from V and 5 bases from J, the junction kept 6 bases outside the gene matches. Enrollment of patients from Seattle took place during active infection, with longitudinal follow-up. The sequencing input was peripheral blood. The receptor was isolated from a man aged 25 to 40 with COVID-19, enrolled during active disease. The chain uses TRBV6-2 or TRBV6-3 and TRBJ2-3, with 8 bases fitting TRBD1. Written as DNA, the CDR3 is TGTGCCAGCAGTAACGGACAGGGACAAGATACGCAGTATTTT. Translation: CASSNGQGQDTQYF.